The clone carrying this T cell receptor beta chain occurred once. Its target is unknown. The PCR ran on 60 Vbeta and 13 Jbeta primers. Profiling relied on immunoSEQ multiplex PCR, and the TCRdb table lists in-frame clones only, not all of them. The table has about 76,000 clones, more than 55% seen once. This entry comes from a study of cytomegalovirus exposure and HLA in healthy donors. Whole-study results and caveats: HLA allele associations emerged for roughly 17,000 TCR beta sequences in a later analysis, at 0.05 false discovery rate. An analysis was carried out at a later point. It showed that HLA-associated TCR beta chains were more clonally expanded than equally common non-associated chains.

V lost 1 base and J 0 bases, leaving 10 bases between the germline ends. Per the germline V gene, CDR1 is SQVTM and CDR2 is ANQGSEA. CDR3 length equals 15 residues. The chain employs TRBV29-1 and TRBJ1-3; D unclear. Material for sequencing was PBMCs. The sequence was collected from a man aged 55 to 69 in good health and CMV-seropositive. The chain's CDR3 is CSVEGAGLSGNTIYF. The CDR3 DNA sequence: TGCAGCGTTGAAGGGGCAGGACTCTCTGGAAACACCATATATTTT.